The T cell receptor beta chain described here comes from a study of blood T cell repertoires in COVID-19. The overall study: Researchers got acute and convalescent COVID-19 samples from the United States, Italy and Spain. Sample material is recorded as cDNA or gDNA derived from T cells, B-cell-depleted T cells, or PBMCs.

Authors' analysis steps: Nucleated cell number was recorded as an estimate derived from reference gene primer amplification. The method was immunoSEQ multiplex PCR; TCRdb's version includes in-frame clones alone and lacks a portion of them. V, J and clone size were drawn from that table, and D and trimming were deduced from the DNA. The table has about 130,000 clones, roughly nine tenths seen once. Germline lookup yields CDR1 SGHTA and CDR2 FQGTGA. Trimming removed 6 bases from V and 6 bases from J, with 12 bases in between. CDR3 size: 13 residues. J is TRBJ2-1 and V is TRBV7-3, with D maybe TRBD1 (6 bases). This receptor was obtained from a man between 60 and 75 years old with COVID-19, enrolled during active disease. The sequencing input was peripheral blood. CDR3 in amino acids: CASRKEQGNEQFF. Here the CDR3 DNA reads TGTGCCAGCAGGAAGGAACAGGGCAATGAGCAGTTCTTC.